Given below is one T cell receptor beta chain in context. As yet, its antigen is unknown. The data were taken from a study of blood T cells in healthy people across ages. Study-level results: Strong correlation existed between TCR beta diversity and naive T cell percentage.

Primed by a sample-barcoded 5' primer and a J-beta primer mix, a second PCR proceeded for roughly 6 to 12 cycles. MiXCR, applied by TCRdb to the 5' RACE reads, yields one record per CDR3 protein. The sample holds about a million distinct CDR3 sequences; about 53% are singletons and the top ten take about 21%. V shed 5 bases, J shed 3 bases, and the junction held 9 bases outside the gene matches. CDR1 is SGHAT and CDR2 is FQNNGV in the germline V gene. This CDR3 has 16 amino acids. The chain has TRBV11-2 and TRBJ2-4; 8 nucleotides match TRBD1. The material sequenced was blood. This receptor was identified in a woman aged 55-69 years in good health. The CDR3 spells CASSPGQGGGKNIQYF. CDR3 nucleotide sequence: TGTGCCAGCAGCCCCGGACAGGGAGGAGGCAAAAACATTCAGTACTTC.